Below are 27 T cell receptor beta chains sequenced from a single sample in a study of T cell responses to AZD1222 COVID-19 vaccine. Measured with immunoSEQ multiplex PCR; TCRdb has only the in-frame clones, and not every one. This sample yields 65,000 to 90,000 clones, of which approximately 89% are seen a single time; approximately 8.6% belongs to the top ten. The sample consisted of peripheral blood, taken 28 days after the second AZD1222 dose. The receptor source for this set is an adult who received the AZD1222 COVID-19 vaccine.

The chain carries TRBV7-2 and TRBJ1-1; no clear D gene. The CDR3 is made up of 13 amino acids. V was cut by 1 base and J by 6 bases, with 9 bases left in between. Per the germline V gene, CDR1 is SGHTA and CDR2 is FQGNSA. The CDR3 DNA reads as TGTGCCAGCAGCTTAGTTGGGCTCCCTGAAGCTTTCTTT. This gives the protein CASSLVGLPEAFF.

The rearrangement links TRBV21-1 to TRBJ2-7; the D call of TRBD2 is as the table states it, not checked on the DNA. TRBV21-1 is a listed pseudogene. CDR3 length: 16 amino acids. CDR3 residues: CARNQSTLRLYNEQYV. The CDR3 bases are TGTGCCAGGAACCAGTCTACGTTGAGGCTTTATAACGAGCAGTACGTC.

V is TRBV5-4 and J is TRBJ2-1, with TRBD2 matching 11 bases. Germline V gives CDR1 SGHNT, CDR2 YYREEE (reference sequence). Trimming removed 0 bases from V and 11 bases from J; junction bases left unmatched: 4. CDR3 length: 14 residues. This CDR3 is CASSLGLAGGQQFF. Here the CDR3 DNA reads TGTGCCAGCAGCTTGGGCCTAGCGGGGGGCCAGCAGTTCTTC.

The V and J genes are TRBV7-2 and TRBJ1-6, with 9 bases fitting TRBD1. CDR1 is SGHTA, CDR2 FQGNSA, per germline. J gave up 0 bases and V 0 bases, and 3 bases lay outside the gene matches. The CDR3 runs to 18 residues. This CDR3 is CASSLADRGSSYNSPLHF. Here the CDR3 DNA reads TGTGCCAGCAGCTTAGCGGACAGGGGAAGCTCCTATAATTCACCCCTCCACTTT.

This chain joins TRBV12-5 and TRBJ2-7; 9 positions match TRBD2. The CDR3 loop spans 20 amino acids. After removal of 3 bases from V and 2 bases from J, the junction contained 20 bases not matched to a gene. Germline values: CDR1 LGHNT, CDR2 FRNRAP. CDR3 protein: CASGLGGNKLAGWHPYEQYF. The CDR3, as DNA: TGTGCTAGTGGTTTAGGGGGAAATAAGCTAGCGGGGTGGCACCCCTACGAGCAGTACTTC.

The chain has TRBV4-1 and TRBJ1-6; D is ambiguous. Germline-derived CDR1 and CDR2 are MGHRA and YSYEKL. V dropped 1 base and J dropped 9 bases, with 7 bases sitting between them. The CDR3 runs to 13 residues. CDR3 bases: TGCGCCAGCAGCCAAGGAGTCGGTTCACCCCTCCACTTT. Encoded protein: CASSQGVGSPLHF.

The chain uses TRBV30 and TRBJ1-2; D call uncertain. The CDR3 has 12 amino acids. Trimming took off 3 bases at V and 2 bases at J, with 7 bases between the two ends. CDR1 GTSNPN and CDR2 SVGIG come from the germline V gene (reference sequence). CDR3 residues: CAWRRGNYGYTF. In DNA form, the CDR3 reads TGTGCCTGGAGACGGGGAAACTATGGCTACACCTTC. Drawing the rest from reference TRBV30 and TRBJ1-2, the complete variable domain is SQTIHQWPATLVQPVGSPLSLECTVEGTSNPNLYWYRQAAGRGLQLLFYSVGIGQISSEVPQNLSASRPQDRQFILSSKKLLLSDSGFYLCAWRRGNYGYTFGSGTRLTVV.

This chain uses TRBV30 with TRBJ2-7; D unresolved. CDR3 size: 14 residues. V lost 3 bases and J lost 5, with 17 bases in between. Germline V lookup: CDR1 GTSNPN, CDR2 SVGIG (reference sequence). CDR3 nucleotides: TGTGCCTGGAGCGACCTGTCCCCGAACCACGAGCAGTACTTC. Amino acids: CAWSDLSPNHEQYF.

The rearrangement joins TRBV6-5 to TRBJ1-5; 7 nucleotides agree with TRBD1. The junction had 6 bases not matched to a gene; V was cut back by 8 bases and J by 5 bases. The CDR3 loop spans 13 amino acids. Germline CDR1 is MNHEY and CDR2 is SVGAGI. The CDR3 region has the DNA TGTGCCAGCGACCGGGACAGAGATCAGCCCCAGCATTTT. Its translation is CASDRDRDQPQHF.

The V and J genes are TRBV4-3 and TRBJ2-7; tentatively, D is TRBD1 (6 bases). V lost 4 bases and J lost 0, with 13 bases in between. The CDR3 loop spans 15 amino acids. The V gene's germline CDR1 is LGHNA and CDR2 YSLEER. The CDR3 sequence is CASSRNQGSSYEQYF. DNA for the CDR3: TGCGCCAGCAGCCGCAACCAGGGGAGCTCCTACGAGCAGTACTTC.

The chain is built from TRBV19 and TRBJ1-3, with D uncertain. CDR3 length: 15 amino acids. Germline lookup yields CDR1 LNHDA and CDR2 SQIVND (reference sequence). V lost 2 bases and J 0 bases, leaving 8 bases between the germline ends. CDR3 loop: CASSIRAVSGNTIYF. CDR3 bases: TGTGCCAGTAGTATAAGGGCAGTCTCTGGAAACACCATATATTTT. Combining the CDR3 with reference TRBV19 and TRBJ1-3 gives the whole variable domain DGGITQSPKYLFRKEGQNVTLSCEQNLNHDAMYWYRQDPGQGLRLIYYSQIVNDFQKGDIAEGYSVSREKKESFPLTVTSAQKNPTAFYLCASSIRAVSGNTIYFGEGSWLTVV.

The V gene is TRBV7-8, the J gene TRBJ1-3; tentatively, D is TRBD1 (6 bases). V lost 6 bases and J lost 2, with 14 bases in between. In germline, CDR1 is SGHVS, CDR2 FQNEAQ. This CDR3 comprises 15 residues. CDR3 in amino acids: CASRHGGGPGNTIYF. The CDR3 nucleotides are TGTGCCAGCAGACACGGGGGGGGCCCTGGAAACACCATATATTTT.

This sequence joins TRBV24-1 and TRBJ2-1; no clear D. Germline V gene data show CDR1 as KGHDR and CDR2 as SFDVKD. This CDR3 has 15 amino acids. The V end was cut by 0 bases, the J end by 9 bases, with 14 bases between. The CDR3 loop reads CATSDLGQYGGEQFF. In nucleotides, the CDR3 is TGTGCCACCAGTGATTTGGGGCAGTATGGTGGTGAGCAGTTCTTC.

This clone was seen a single time. This chain joins TRBV5-4 and TRBJ2-5; 9 bases agree with TRBD1. The CDR3 extends over 14 amino acids. Germline V lookup: CDR1 SGHNT, CDR2 YYREEE (reference sequence). After removal of 4 bases from V and 5 bases from J, the junction contained 6 bases not matched to a gene. The CDR3 DNA reads as TGTGCCAGCAGCGGGACAGGGTCGGAGGAGACCCAGTACTTC. Its protein product is CASSGTGSEETQYF.

The chain recombines TRBV19 with TRBJ2-1, with 8 positions matching TRBD1. CDR1 and CDR2 from the germline V gene are LNHDA and SQIVND (reference sequence). The CDR3 has 16 amino acids. J lost 0 bases, V lost 6 bases, and 7 bases had no gene match. CDR3 loop: CASSVQGGVSYNEQFF. In DNA form, the CDR3 reads TGTGCCAGTAGCGTACAGGGGGGAGTCTCCTACAATGAGCAGTTCTTC.

Regarding this clone: Mismatch with germline at one junction end may stem from a read error. The chain combines TRBV29-1 with TRBJ2-7, with 7 positions matching TRBD2. The CDR3 is 10 amino acids. Germline V gene sequence: CDR1 SQVTM, CDR2 ANQGSEA. The CDR3 DNA reads TGCAGCCCTAACGGGGATTTCGGGGGGTTC. The encoded protein is CSPNGDFGGF.

This clone occurred once. The V call is TRBV4-2, the J call TRBJ2-3, with 9 positions matching TRBD2. The germline V gene has CDR1 LGHNA and CDR2 YNFKEQ. The V and J ends lost 0 bases and 1 base, in that order; junction bases with no gene match: 5. This CDR3 has 17 amino acids. Here the CDR3 reads CASSQDSSGGRTDTQYF. CDR3 DNA sequence: TGTGCCAGCAGCCAAGATAGTAGCGGGGGCCGCACAGATACGCAGTATTTT.

The chain carries TRBV27 and TRBJ1-2, with D maybe TRBD1 (6 bases). The CDR3 runs to 16 residues. Germline assignment: CDR1 MNHEY and CDR2 SMNVEV (reference sequence). V dropped 0 bases and J dropped 1 base, with 12 bases sitting between them. CDR3 in amino acids: CASSLSQGHLNYGYTF. The CDR3 nucleotides are TGTGCCAGCAGTTTATCCCAGGGACACCTTAACTATGGCTACACCTTC.

The J gene is TRBJ2-1, the V gene TRBV20-1, with 10 bases identical to TRBD2. Germline V lookup: CDR1 DFQATT, CDR2 SNEGSKA (reference sequence). V lost 7 bases, J lost 7 bases, and 1 base stayed unmatched. The CDR3 covers 11 residues. The CDR3 DNA sequence: TGCAGTGGACTAGCGGGTAATGAGCAGTTCTTC. Translating it yields CSGLAGNEQFF.

The J gene is TRBJ2-7, the V gene TRBV5-3; D may be TRBD2 (6 bases). TRBV5-3 is filed as an ORF, its function uncertain. Trimming cost V 3 bases and J 9 bases, with 22 bases left between them. This CDR3 has 15 residues. The CDR3 loop reads CARSYRDSERLGQYV. The CDR3 DNA sequence: TGTGCCAGAAGCTACCGGGACTCCGAGCGTCTAGGGCAGTACGTC.

This chain links TRBV6-5 with TRBJ1-2; D not resolved. Looked up from germline, CDR1 is MNHEY and CDR2 is SVGAGI. With 1 base removed from V and 8 bases from J, the gap between germline ends came to 14 bases. The CDR3 is made up of 14 amino acids. The CDR3 nucleotides read TGTGCCAGCAGTTACTACGGGAACCTGGGAGGCTACACCTTC. Translating gives CASSYYGNLGGYTF.

The CDR3 reads CASSSMGGQYV. The CDR3 DNA reads TGTGCCAGCAGCTCTATGGGTGGGCAGTACGTC. This rearrangement joins TRBV11-3 to TRBJ2-7; no firm D call. The length of the CDR3 is 11 residues. The V and J ends lost 4 bases and 9 bases respectively, with 10 bases between them. Germline V gene lookup returns CDR1 SGHNT and CDR2 YENEEA.

The CDR3 bases are TGCGCCAGCAACCTTGGCGGGGCCACAGATACGCAGTATTTT. Translating it yields CASNLGGATDTQYF. This chain connects TRBV5-1 to TRBJ2-3, with TRBD2 as a possible D gene (6 bases). Germline V lookup: CDR1 SGHRS, CDR2 YFSETQ. This CDR3 is built from 14 residues. V was trimmed by 6 bases and J by 2 bases, leaving 13 bases between them.

The chain is built from TRBV18 and TRBJ2-2; D possibly corresponds to TRBD2 (5 bases). Per the germline V gene, CDR1 is KGHSH and CDR2 is LQKENI. The V end lost 3 bases, the J end lost 1 base, and 6 bases lay between the germline ends. The CDR3 length is 14 residues. The chain's CDR3 is CASSPAGNTGELFF. CDR3 bases: TGTGCCAGCTCACCGGCGGGGAACACCGGGGAGCTGTTTTTT. Full variable domain (remainder filled in from reference TRBV18 and TRBJ2-2): NAGVMQNPRHLVRRRGQEARLRCSPMKGHSHVYWYRQLPEEGLKFMVYLQKENIIDESGMPKERFSAEFPKEGPSILRIQQVVRGDSAAYFCASSPAGNTGELFFGEGSRLTVL.

This chain joins TRBV30 and TRBJ2-5; no definite D call. In germline, CDR1 is GTSNPN, CDR2 SVGIG (reference sequence). V was trimmed by 3 bases and J by 2 bases, leaving 16 bases between them. This CDR3 spans 15 amino acids. As DNA, the CDR3 is TGTGCCTGGAGAAGATCCTTACAGCCACAAGAGACCCAGTACTTC. Residues: CAWRRSLQPQETQYF.

This clone was seen once. The chain has TRBV7-2 and TRBJ2-2; D might be TRBD2 (5 bases). The CDR3 has 17 residues. CDR1 and CDR2 from the germline V gene are SGHTA and FQGNSA. Trimming took off 3 bases at V and 1 base at J, with 15 bases between the two ends. The CDR3 loop is CASSFPRGHGNTGELFF. DNA of the CDR3: TGTGCCAGCAGCTTCCCCCGAGGGCACGGGAACACCGGGGAGCTGTTTTTT. The full variable domain, completed using reference TRBV7-2 and TRBJ2-2, is GAGVSQSPSNKVTEKGKDVELRCDPISGHTALYWYRQSLGQGLEFLIYFQGNSAPDKSGLPSDRFSAERTGGSVSTLTIQRTQQEDSAVYLCASSFPRGHGNTGELFFGEGSRLTVL.

The chain is built from TRBV28 and TRBJ2-7; 7 bases match TRBD2. This CDR3 has 15 amino acids. The germline V gene has CDR1 MDHEN and CDR2 SYDVKM. Germline trimming cut 5 bases from V and 6 bases from J; bases unmatched to any gene: 13. The CDR3 protein is CASSDGRRSSSEQYF. Written as DNA, the CDR3 is TGTGCCAGCAGTGACGGGAGGAGATCCTCGTCCGAGCAGTACTTC.